The clone carrying this T cell receptor (beta chain) has ten or more counts. The antigen is unknown. TCRdb fed the RACE reads into MiXCR, producing one record per CDR3 protein. The profile shows 90,000 to 110,000 distinct CDR3 sequences, roughly a tenth of them singletons. V was trimmed by 11 bases and J by 4 bases, leaving 14 bases between them. Per the germline V gene, CDR1 is MNHEY and CDR2 is SVGAGI. The CDR3 sequence is 12 residues long. Time point defined: patch test 2, 6 weeks after DPC sensitization. Treatment reported: therapeutic diphenylcyclopropenone sensitization with weekly scalp DPC. The donor pool consisted of alopecia patients aged 18 to 70 years, considered suitable for DPC. These data belong to a study of human T cells and chemical hapten exposure. Study outcomes and limitations: All donors were alopecia patients, so their immunity may differ from that of healthy people.

The origin of this receptor is a woman aged 40 to 55 with alopecia areata. Some clones in this sample may be carry-over from other donors' samples. This rearrangement joins TRBV6-5 to TRBJ1-1; D is unclear. The sequencing used whole blood, collected in connection with sensitization to the hapten diphenylcyclopropenone (DPC). CDR3 region: CASRTLGTEAFF. The CDR3 DNA follows: TGTGCCTCTCGGACCCTAGGCACTGAAGCTTTCTTT.